The clone carrying this T cell receptor beta chain was found a few times. Its antigen is undetermined. This sample is drawn from a study of regulatory T cells in long-lasting Graves disease. Overall study results and limits: Small numbers of samples may have cut accuracy.

The time point here: newly diagnosed GD, antithyroid drugs for less than 3 months. RNA isolated from PBMCs was used to make the TCR library. HTBI primers from iRepertoire and Arm-PCR of CDR3 regions yielded the TCR beta libraries. Source study methods: Segment identification across samples yielded 60 or so TRBV and about 13 TRBJ segments. Via MiXCR, TCRdb re-called the multiplex PCR reads, giving one row per CDR3 protein. V and J calls and clone size were set by TCRdb, not the authors. Altogether 440,000 or so distinct CDR3 sequences are present, around 15% being singletons, with the ten largest covering over 8.5%. The V and J ends lost 3 bases and 5 bases respectively, with 11 bases between them. The CDR3 is 14 residues long. CDR1 MNHEY and CDR2 SMNVEV come from the germline V gene (reference sequence). These data were also reused for a study on T cells in Graves' hyperthyroidism and ophthalmopathy. As that report states: Graves' hyperthyroidism was deemed stable given no ophthalmopathy progression within 18 months. TCR CDR3 underwent first-round RT-PCR with the HTBI primer set.

The origin of this receptor is a woman in her thirties with Graves disease. The V gene is TRBV27, the J gene TRBJ2-1; D unclear. The source material was peripheral blood mononuclear cells (PBMCs), sampled at new diagnosis, from a patient treated with antithyroid drugs. The chain's CDR3 is CASSLSTVNNEQFF. The DNA of the CDR3 is TGTGCCAGCAGTTTGTCGACCGTAAACAATGAGCAGTTCTTC.